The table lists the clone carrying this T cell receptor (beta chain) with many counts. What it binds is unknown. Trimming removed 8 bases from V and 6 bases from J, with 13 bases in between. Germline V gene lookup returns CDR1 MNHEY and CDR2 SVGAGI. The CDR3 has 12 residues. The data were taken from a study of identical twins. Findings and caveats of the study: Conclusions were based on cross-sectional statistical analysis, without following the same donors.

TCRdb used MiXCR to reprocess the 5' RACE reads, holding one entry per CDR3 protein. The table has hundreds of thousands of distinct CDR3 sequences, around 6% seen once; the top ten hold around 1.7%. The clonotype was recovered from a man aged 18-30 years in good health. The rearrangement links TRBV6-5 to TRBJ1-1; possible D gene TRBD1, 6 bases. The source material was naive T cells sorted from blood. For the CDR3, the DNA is TGTGCCAGCCCCAGAGGGGGGGCTGAAGCTTTCTTT. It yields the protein CASPRGGAEAFF.